A selection of T cell receptor beta chains follows, all from one sample in a study of Tregs in tolerant kidney transplant recipients. TCRdb's table, derived via immunoSEQ multiplex PCR, lists solely in-frame clones and lacks some. The sample yields approximately 99,000 clones, nearly 90% seen once. This material consisted of CD4+ T cells from blood, taken before the transplant. These receptors all come from a human donor who received a combined kidney and bone marrow transplant. The CDR3 runs from the conserved cysteine through the conserved F or W. The D gene is left open where the match is weak. Part of the rows lack a size; the others show once, few, many or a class for expanded clones.

clone_size	v_call	d_call	j_call	cdr3_nt	cdr3_aa
-	TRBV19	-	TRBJ2-7	TGTGCCAGTAGTAGGAAGGACAGTTTCTACGAGCAGTACTTC	CASSRKDSFYEQYF
once	TRBV6-5	TRBD2	TRBJ2-1	TGTGCCAGCAGCCTAACGGGACTAGCATACAATGAGCAGTTCTTC	CASSLTGLAYNEQFF
-	TRBV4-2	TRBD2	TRBJ2-2	TGTGCCAGCAGCTTCGGACTAGCGGGGATAAACACCGGGGAGCTGTTTTTT	CASSFGLAGINTGELFF
-	TRBV15	TRBD1	TRBJ2-7	TGTGCCACCAGGAAGGGACAGGGAGGCGACGAGCAGTACTTC	CATRKGQGGDEQYF
once	TRBV13	TRBD2	TRBJ2-2	TGTGCCACTGTGGCCCCTCCCTGGGGCGGAAATAGCGGGAGGGAGCTGTTTTTT	CATVAPPWGGNSGRELFF
-	TRBV14	-	TRBJ1-4	TGTGCCAGCAGCCAAGATCCTCGGGGTACTAATGAAAAACTGTTTTTT	CASSQDPRGTNEKLFF
-	TRBV5-6	TRBD1	TRBJ1-1	TGTGCCAGCATGGACAGGCCGAACACTGAAGCTTTCTTT	CASMDRPNTEAFF
once	TRBV5-1	-	TRBJ2-1	TGCGCCAGCAGCGTCCTAGACAATGAGCAGTTCTTC	CASSVLDNEQFF
-	TRBV18	-	TRBJ2-3	TGTGCCAGCTCACACAGGACAGATACGCAGTATTTT	CASSHRTDTQYF
-	TRBV29-1	TRBD1	TRBJ1-2	TGCAGCTCGACGGGACAGGGGGACTATGGCTACACCTTC	CSSTGQGDYGYTF
-	TRBV5-1	-	TRBJ2-1	TGCGCCAGCAGCTTGGAAACTAGCATCGGCAATGAGCAGTTCTTC	CASSLETSIGNEQFF
-	TRBV7-6	-	TRBJ2-1	TGTGCCAGCAGCGCCGAGATTCACAATGAGCAGTTCTTC	CASSAEIHNEQFF
-	TRBV25-1	-	TRBJ2-1	TGTGCCAGCAGTGTTGTAGCGGAGCAGTTCTTC	CASSVVAEQFF
-	TRBV9	TRBD1	TRBJ1-2	TGTGCCAGCAGCCCAGGGGGCGGTGGCTATGGCTACACCTTC	CASSPGGGGYGYTF
-	TRBV5-1	TRBD2	TRBJ2-5	TGCGCCAGCAGCTTCGGACTAGCGGGAGCACTTCAAGAGACCCAGTACTTC	CASSFGLAGALQETQYF
-	TRBV2	-	TRBJ2-7	TGTGCCAGCTCTACGGGACAAAATCGCTACGAGCAGTACTTC	CASSTGQNRYEQYF
-	TRBV11-2	-	TRBJ1-2	TGTGCCAGCAGCTTAGAGGGGAGGAACTATGGCTACACCTTC	CASSLEGRNYGYTF
-	TRBV10-3	TRBD1	TRBJ2-1	TGTGCCATCAGTGACGCAACAGGGGACAATGAGCAGTTCTTC	CAISDATGDNEQFF
few	TRBV2	-	TRBJ1-5	TGTGCCAGCAGGTGGGGGGGACCTAATCAGCCCCAGCATTTT	CASRWGGPNQPQHF
-	TRBV19	-	TRBJ2-7	TGTGCCAGTAGTATGCGCGGGGCCTACGAGCAGTACTTC	CASSMRGAYEQYF
-	TRBV6-1	-	TRBJ1-4	TGTGCCAGCAGTGAAGGCAGGGTTAATGAAAAACTGTTTTTT	CASSEGRVNEKLFF
-	TRBV18	-	TRBJ2-7	TGTGCCAGCGCACCTCAGGGCTCCTACGAGCAGTACTTC	CASAPQGSYEQYF
-	TRBV2	-	TRBJ1-1	TGTGCCAGCAGTGACGCAGGATGGGCTGAAGCTTTCTTT	CASSDAGWAEAFF
-	TRBV7-2	TRBD1	TRBJ2-1	TGTGCCAGCAGCTTAGAGGGACAGGGTAATGAGCAGTTCTTC	CASSLEGQGNEQFF
-	TRBV7-2	-	TRBJ1-2	TGTGCCAGCAGCTTAGACATCAATGGCTACACCTTC	CASSLDINGYTF
-	TRBV6-5	TRBD2	TRBJ2-5	TGTGCCAGCAGTTACACCCTAGCGGGAGGAGAGACCCAGTACTTC	CASSYTLAGGETQYF
-	TRBV28	TRBD1	TRBJ2-7	TGTGCCAGCACCTGGGACAGGAGGTACGAGCAGTACTTC	CASTWDRRYEQYF
-	TRBV7-8	TRBD1	TRBJ1-1	TGTGCCAGCAGCTCCAGTCCCGGGACAGAAACTGAAGCTTTCTTT	CASSSSPGTETEAFF
-	TRBV5-1	TRBD1	TRBJ1-1	TGCGCCAGCAGCTTTCGGACAGGAGAAGCTTTCTTT	CASSFRTGEAFF
-	TRBV7-2	TRBD2	TRBJ2-7	TGTGCCAGCAGCCAAACGAGGACTAGCAGGATAGAGCAGTACTTC	CASSQTRTSRIEQYF
-	TRBV5-4	TRBD1	TRBJ1-2	TGTGCCAGCAGCCTCGCCGACAGGGGGATCTATGGCTACACCTTC	CASSLADRGIYGYTF
-	TRBV4-2	-	TRBJ1-4	TGTGCCAGCAGCCAGGGGGGAGGGGGTGCAACTAATGAAAAACTGTTTTTT	CASSQGGGGATNEKLFF
once	TRBV5-1	TRBD1	TRBJ2-2	TGCGCCAGCAGCTTCTCAGGGGGCATCACCGGGGAGCTGTTTTTT	CASSFSGGITGELFF
-	TRBV28	TRBD2	TRBJ2-7	TGTGCCAGCAGTTTTAGCGGGAGGGGGTACGAGCAGTACTTC	CASSFSGRGYEQYF
-	TRBV25-1	TRBD1	TRBJ1-5	TGTGCCAGCAGTGAAACAGGGGGCTATCAGCCCCAGCATTTT	CASSETGGYQPQHF
-	TRBV7-2	TRBD1	TRBJ1-1	TGTGCCAGCAGCCCCCGACAGGGCTTGAACACTGAAGCTTTCTTT	CASSPRQGLNTEAFF
-	TRBV28	-	TRBJ2-1	TGTGCCAGCAGTAGTAGTCCTCGGGTCGGGCAGTTCTTC	CASSSSPRVGQFF
-	TRBV7-9	TRBD2	TRBJ2-3	TGTGCCAGCAGCCAACTGAAAAGCGGGGGGGCGTCTGATACGCAGTATTTT	CASSQLKSGGASDTQYF
-	TRBV18	-	TRBJ2-7	TGTGCCAGCTCACTCCGTAGTCCCTACGAGCAGTACTTC	CASSLRSPYEQYF
-	TRBV15	TRBD2	TRBJ2-5	TGTGCCACCAGCAGGAGAAAAGCGGGAGGGCGTGAGACCCAGTACTTC	CATSRRKAGGRETQYF
-	TRBV6-1	-	TRBJ1-2	TGTGCCAGCAGAGAGTATGGCTACACCTTC	CASREYGYTF
-	TRBV4-2	-	TRBJ2-3	TGTGCCAGCAGCCAAGCGGGACAAACCACAGATACGCAGTATTTT	CASSQAGQTTDTQYF
-	TRBV10-1	TRBD2	TRBJ2-3	TGCGCCAGCAGTGAGTCTACAGCGGGAGGGAGGGATACGCAGTATTTT	CASSESTAGGRDTQYF
-	TRBV2	-	TRBJ2-1	TGTGCCAGCTCTTCTTTAGATGAGCAGTTCTTC	CASSSLDEQFF
-	TRBV28	-	TRBJ1-1	TGTGCCAGCAGTGAGGAAAACACTGAAGCTTTCTTT	CASSEENTEAFF
-	TRBV5-1	-	TRBJ1-1	TGCGCCAGCAGCTTAACAGGGACCATGAACACTGAAGCTTTCTTT	CASSLTGTMNTEAFF
-	TRBV21-1	-	TRBJ2-2	TGTGCCAGCAGCAAAGCCGACAGGGGGATTGTTGTGACCGGGGAGCTGTTTTTT	CASSKADRGIVVTGELFF
-	TRBV5-4	TRBD2	TRBJ2-1	TGTGCCAGCAGCTTTGGGCTAGCGGGGGTTGATGAGCAGTTCTTC	CASSFGLAGVDEQFF
-	TRBV6-6	-	TRBJ1-2	TGTGCCAGTTGGTTGAGAGGGAACTATGGCTACACCTTC	CASWLRGNYGYTF
-	TRBV5-1	-	TRBJ1-2	TGCGCCAGCAGCTTGGCCGCAGGACAAGGGGATAGTGGCTATGGCTACACCTTC	CASSLAAGQGDSGYGYTF
-	TRBV6-4	-	TRBJ1-5	TGTGCCAGCAGTCAGGGCAATCAGCCCCAGCATTTT	CASSQGNQPQHF
-	TRBV18	TRBD1	TRBJ2-3	TGTGCCAGCTCACCGGGACAGGGGATGGGCACAGATACGCAGTATTTT	CASSPGQGMGTDTQYF
-	TRBV30	TRBD1	TRBJ1-4	TGTGCCTGGAGTATCGACAGGGAGCTCAGGAAGGTTGAAAAACTGTTTTTT	CAWSIDRELRKVEKLFF
-	TRBV12-5	-	TRBJ1-4	TGTGCTAGTGGTTTGGTACTGGGACATCAAAATGAAAAACTGTTTTTT	CASGLVLGHQNEKLFF
once	TRBV7-9	TRBD1	TRBJ1-1	TGTGCCAGCAGCTCTAAGGTCCGACAGGGGGTTGAAGCTTTCTTT	CASSSKVRQGVEAFF
-	TRBV2	-	TRBJ1-1	TGTGCCAGCAGGAGTGGGGGGGCACCGAACACTGAAGCTTTCTTT	CASRSGGAPNTEAFF
-	TRBV19	-	TRBJ1-5	TGTGCCAGTACCCCGAACCGGGGAGTGGGCAATCAGCCCCAGCATTTT	CASTPNRGVGNQPQHF
-	TRBV10-3	-	TRBJ2-5	TGTGCCATCACCCGGAGGGAACAAGAGACCCAGTACTTC	CAITRREQETQYF
-	TRBV10-3	TRBD1	TRBJ1-2	TGTGCCATCAGTGAGTCGGAGACAGGGGCCTATGGCTACACCTTC	CAISESETGAYGYTF